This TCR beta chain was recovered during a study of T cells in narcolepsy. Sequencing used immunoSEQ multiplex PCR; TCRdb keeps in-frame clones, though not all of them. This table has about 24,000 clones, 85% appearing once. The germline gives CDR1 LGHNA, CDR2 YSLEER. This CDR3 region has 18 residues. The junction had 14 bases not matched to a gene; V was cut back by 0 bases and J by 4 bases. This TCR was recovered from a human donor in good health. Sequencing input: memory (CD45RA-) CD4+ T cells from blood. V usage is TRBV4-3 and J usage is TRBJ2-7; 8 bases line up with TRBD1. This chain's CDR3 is CASSQDLLRTGIGYEQYF. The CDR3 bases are TGCGCCAGCAGCCAAGATCTTCTGAGGACAGGGATCGGGTACGAGCAGTACTTC.